This record concerns one T cell receptor beta chain sequence. Its antigen is unidentified. A much larger clone is a single base away; this may be a read error. In this CDR3 the conserved last residue, phenylalanine or tryptophan, is missing, so a read error is likely. The data were obtained in a study of breast tumors, draining lymph nodes, adjacent tissues. Germline V gene sequence: CDR1 MNHNY, CDR2 SVGAGI (reference sequence). The CDR3 has 13 residues. V lost 6 bases, J lost 7 bases, and 12 bases lay in between. General observations from the study: Luminal-like breast cancer showed significantly higher tumor–nontumor repertoire similarity than basal-like.

Using its own MiXCR run on the multiplex PCR reads, TCRdb lists one record per CDR3 protein. The sample yields about 32,000 distinct CDR3 sequences, 35% to 40% seen once. The sequence derives from a female donor with breast cancer. Some clones in this sample may be carry-over from other donors' samples. The chain carries TRBV6-6 and TRBJ1-4, with no clear D. The sequencing input was breast tumor tissue. The CDR3 nucleotides read TGTGCCAGCAGACCTCGGCTTGGTGAAAAACTGTTTTGT. Protein: CASRPRLGEKLFC.